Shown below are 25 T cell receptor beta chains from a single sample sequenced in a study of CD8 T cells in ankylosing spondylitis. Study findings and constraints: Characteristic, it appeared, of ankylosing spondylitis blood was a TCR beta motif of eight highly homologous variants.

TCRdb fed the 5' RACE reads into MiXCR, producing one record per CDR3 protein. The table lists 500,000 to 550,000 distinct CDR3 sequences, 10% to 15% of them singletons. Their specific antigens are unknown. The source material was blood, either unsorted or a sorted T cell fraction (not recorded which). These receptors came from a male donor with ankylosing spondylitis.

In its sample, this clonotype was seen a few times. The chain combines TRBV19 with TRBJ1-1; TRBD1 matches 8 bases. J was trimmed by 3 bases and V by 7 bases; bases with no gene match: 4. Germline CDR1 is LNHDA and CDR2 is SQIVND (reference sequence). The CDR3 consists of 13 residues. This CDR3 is CASTEDRDTEAFF. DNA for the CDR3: TGTGCCAGTACTGAGGACAGGGACACTGAAGCTTTCTTT.

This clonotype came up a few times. In nucleotides, the CDR3 is TGTGCCACCAGTGCCGGGACTAGCGGGTGGCAAGAGACCCAGTACTTC. It translates to CATSAGTSGWQETQYF. This rearrangement joins TRBV24-1 to TRBJ2-5; the match to TRBD2 covers 12 bases. Per the germline V gene, CDR1 is KGHDR and CDR2 is SFDVKD. V lost 5 bases, J lost 2 bases, and 5 bases stayed unmatched. The CDR3 is 16 amino acids.

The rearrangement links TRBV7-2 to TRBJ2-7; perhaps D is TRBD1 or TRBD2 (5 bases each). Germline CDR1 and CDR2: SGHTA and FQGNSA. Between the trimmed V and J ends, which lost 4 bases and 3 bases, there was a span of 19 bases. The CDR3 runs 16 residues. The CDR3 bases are TGTGCCAGCAGCTCCCTGGGACCCAGCGGATACTACGAGCAGTACTTC. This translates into CASSSLGPSGYYEQYF.

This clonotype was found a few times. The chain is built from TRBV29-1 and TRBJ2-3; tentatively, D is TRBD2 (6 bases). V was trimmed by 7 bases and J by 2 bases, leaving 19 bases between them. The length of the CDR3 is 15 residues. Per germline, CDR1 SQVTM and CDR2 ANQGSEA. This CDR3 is CSGGWGEAHTDTQYF. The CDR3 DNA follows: TGCAGCGGAGGGTGGGGGGAGGCACACACAGATACGCAGTATTTT.

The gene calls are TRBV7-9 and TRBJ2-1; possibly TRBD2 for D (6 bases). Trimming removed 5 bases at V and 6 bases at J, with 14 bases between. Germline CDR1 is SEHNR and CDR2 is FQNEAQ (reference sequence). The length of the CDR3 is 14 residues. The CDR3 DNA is TGTGCCAGCAGCACCCCGGGAGCAGGCAATGAGCAGTTCTTC. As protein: CASSTPGAGNEQFF.

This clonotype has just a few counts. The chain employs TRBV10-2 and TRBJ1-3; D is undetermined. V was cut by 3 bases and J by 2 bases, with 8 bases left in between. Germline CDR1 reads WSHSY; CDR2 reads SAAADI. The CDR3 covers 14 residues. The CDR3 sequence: CASSEGITGNTIYF. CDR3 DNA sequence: TGCGCCAGCAGTGAAGGGATCACTGGAAACACCATATATTTT.

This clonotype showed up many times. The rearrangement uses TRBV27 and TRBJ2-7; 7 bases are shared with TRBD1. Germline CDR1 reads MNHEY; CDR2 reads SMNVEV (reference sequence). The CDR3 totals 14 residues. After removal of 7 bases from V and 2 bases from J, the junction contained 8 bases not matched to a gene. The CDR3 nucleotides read TGTGCCAGCACCCGGACAGGTTTCCCCTACGAGCAGTACTTC. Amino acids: CASTRTGFPYEQYF.

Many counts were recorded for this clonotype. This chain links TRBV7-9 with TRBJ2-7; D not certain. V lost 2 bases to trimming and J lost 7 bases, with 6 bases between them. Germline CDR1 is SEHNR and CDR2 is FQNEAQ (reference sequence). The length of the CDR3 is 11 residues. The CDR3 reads CASSLNGEQYF. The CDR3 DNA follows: TGTGCCAGCAGCTTAAACGGGGAGCAGTACTTC.

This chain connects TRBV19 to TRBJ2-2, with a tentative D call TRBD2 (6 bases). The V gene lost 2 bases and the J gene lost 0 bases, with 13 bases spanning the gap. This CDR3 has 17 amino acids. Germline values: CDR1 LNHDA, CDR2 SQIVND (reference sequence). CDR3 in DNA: TGTGCCAGTAGTATATCGAGGGGACTCGCGAACACCGGGGAGCTGTTTTTT. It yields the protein CASSISRGLANTGELFF.

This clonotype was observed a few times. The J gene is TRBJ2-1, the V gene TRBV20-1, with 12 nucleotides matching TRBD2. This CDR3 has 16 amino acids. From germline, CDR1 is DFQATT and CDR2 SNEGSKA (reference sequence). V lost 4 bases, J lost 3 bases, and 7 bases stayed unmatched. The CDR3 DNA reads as TGCAGTGCTACAACTAGCGGGAGGTCGCTCTACAATGAGCAGTTCTTC. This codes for CSATTSGRSLYNEQFF.

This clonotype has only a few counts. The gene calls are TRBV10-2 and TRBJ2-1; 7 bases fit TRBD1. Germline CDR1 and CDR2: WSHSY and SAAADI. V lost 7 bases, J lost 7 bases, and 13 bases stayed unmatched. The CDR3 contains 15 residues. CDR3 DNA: TGCGCCAGCACTCCCGGGACAGTTATTTTTAATGAGCAGTTCTTC. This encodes CASTPGTVIFNEQFF.

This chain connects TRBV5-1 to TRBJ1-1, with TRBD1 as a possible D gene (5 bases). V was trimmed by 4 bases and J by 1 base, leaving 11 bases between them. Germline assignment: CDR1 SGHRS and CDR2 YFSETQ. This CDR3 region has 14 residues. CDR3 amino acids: CASSLDSTNTEAFF. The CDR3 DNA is TGCGCCAGCAGCCTCGACAGCACGAACACTGAAGCTTTCTTT.

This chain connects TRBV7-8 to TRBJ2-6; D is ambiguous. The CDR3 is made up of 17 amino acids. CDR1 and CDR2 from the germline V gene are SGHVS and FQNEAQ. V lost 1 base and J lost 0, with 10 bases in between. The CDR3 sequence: CASSLGSGNSGANVLTF. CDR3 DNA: TGTGCCAGCAGCTTAGGGTCGGGCAACTCTGGGGCCAACGTCCTGACTTTC.

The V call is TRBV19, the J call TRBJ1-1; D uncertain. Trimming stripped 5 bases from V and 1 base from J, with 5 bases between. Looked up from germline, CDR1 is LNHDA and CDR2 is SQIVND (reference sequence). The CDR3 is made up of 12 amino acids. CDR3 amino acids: CASSPWNTEAFF. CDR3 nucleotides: TGTGCCAGTAGTCCGTGGAACACTGAAGCTTTCTTT.

CDR3 nucleotides: TGCAGCGTTGAAGAAGGACGGGGCGGGTTCTTC. Protein sequence: CSVEEGRGGFF. The chain combines TRBV29-1 with TRBJ2-1; D may be TRBD1 or TRBD2 (5 bases each). This CDR3 has 11 amino acids. The V gene's germline CDR1 is SQVTM and CDR2 ANQGSEA. V lost 0 bases and J 15 bases, leaving 12 bases between the germline ends.

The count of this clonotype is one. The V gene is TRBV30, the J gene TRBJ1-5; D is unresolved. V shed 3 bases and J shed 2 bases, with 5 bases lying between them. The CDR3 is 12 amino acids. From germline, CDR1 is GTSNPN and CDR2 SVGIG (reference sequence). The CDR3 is CAWRKGNQPQHF. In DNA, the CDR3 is TGTGCCTGGAGGAAGGGCAATCAGCCCCAGCATTTT. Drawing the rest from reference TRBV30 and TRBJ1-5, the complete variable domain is SQTIHQWPATLVQPVGSPLSLECTVEGTSNPNLYWYRQAAGRGLQLLFYSVGIGQISSEVPQNLSASRPQDRQFILSSKKLLLSDSGFYLCAWRKGNQPQHFGDGTRLSIL.

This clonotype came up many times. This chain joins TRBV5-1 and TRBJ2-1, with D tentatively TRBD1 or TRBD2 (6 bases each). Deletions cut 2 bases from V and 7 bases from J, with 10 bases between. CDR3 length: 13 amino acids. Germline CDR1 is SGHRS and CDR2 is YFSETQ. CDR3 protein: CASSFTGRNEQFF. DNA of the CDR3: TGCGCCAGCAGCTTTACAGGGAGGAATGAGCAGTTCTTC.

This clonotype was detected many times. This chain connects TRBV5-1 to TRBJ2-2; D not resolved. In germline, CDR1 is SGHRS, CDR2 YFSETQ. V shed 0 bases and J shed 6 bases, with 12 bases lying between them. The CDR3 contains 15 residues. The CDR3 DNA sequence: TGCGCCAGCAGCTTGGGAGTGCCTAACGCCGGGGAGCTGTTTTTT. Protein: CASSLGVPNAGELFF.

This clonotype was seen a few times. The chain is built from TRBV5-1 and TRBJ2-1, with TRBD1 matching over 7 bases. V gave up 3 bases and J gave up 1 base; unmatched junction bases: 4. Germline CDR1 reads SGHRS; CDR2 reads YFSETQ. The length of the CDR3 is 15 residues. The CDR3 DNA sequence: TGCGCCAGCAGCTACAGGGGACCTTCCTACAATGAGCAGTTCTTC. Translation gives CASSYRGPSYNEQFF.

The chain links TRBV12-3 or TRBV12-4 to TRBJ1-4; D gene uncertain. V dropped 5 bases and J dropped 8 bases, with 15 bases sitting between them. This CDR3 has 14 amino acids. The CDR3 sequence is CASSARGIGEKLFF. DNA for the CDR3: TGTGCCAGCAGTGCTCGAGGAATAGGGGAAAAACTGTTTTTT.

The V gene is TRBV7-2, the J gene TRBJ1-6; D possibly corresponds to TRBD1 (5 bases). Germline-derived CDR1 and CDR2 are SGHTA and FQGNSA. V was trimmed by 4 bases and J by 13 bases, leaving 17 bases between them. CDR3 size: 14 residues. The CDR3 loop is CASSSGRGPGPLHF. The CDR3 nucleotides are TGTGCCAGCAGCTCCGGGAGGGGCCCGGGGCCCCTCCACTTT.

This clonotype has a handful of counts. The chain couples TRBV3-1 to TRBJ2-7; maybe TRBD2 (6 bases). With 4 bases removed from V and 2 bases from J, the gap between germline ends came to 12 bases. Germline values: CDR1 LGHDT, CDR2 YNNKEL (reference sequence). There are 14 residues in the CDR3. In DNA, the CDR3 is TGTGCCAGCAGCCCCTCGGCGGGACCCTACGAGCAGTACGTC. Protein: CASSPSAGPYEQYV.

CDR3 DNA sequence: TGCGCCAGCAGCTCGTCCCAGGGGTCCAAGGGCTACACCTTC. Translated: CASSSSQGSKGYTF. V is TRBV5-1 and J is TRBJ1-2; maybe TRBD1 (6 bases). Looked up from germline, CDR1 is SGHRS and CDR2 is YFSETQ. The CDR3 extends over 14 amino acids. Trimming took 3 bases from V and 8 from J, leaving 17 bases between them.

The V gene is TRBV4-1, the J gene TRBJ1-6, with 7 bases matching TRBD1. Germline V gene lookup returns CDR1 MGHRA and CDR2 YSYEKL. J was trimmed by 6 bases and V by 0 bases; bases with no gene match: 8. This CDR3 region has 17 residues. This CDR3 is CASSQEVMGTANSPLHF. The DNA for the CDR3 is TGCGCCAGCAGCCAAGAAGTCATGGGGACAGCTAATTCACCCCTCCACTTT.

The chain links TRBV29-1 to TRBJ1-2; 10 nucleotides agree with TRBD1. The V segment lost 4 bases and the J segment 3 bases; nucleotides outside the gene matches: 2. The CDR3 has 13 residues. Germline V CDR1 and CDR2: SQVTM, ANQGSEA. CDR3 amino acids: CSVGQGAYYGYTF. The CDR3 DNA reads TGCAGCGTTGGACAGGGGGCTTACTATGGCTACACCTTC.